This T cell receptor (beta chain) was captured by sequencing in a study of PD-1 blockade in classical Hodgkin lymphoma. Study context: Intravenous delivery of nivolumab at 3 mg/kg to patients occurred every 2 weeks. Regarding the study as a whole: Compared with healthy donors, newly diagnosed patients reportedly showed lower baseline TCR diversity. Among the patients, those starting nivolumab under 1 year after ASCT were excluded.

Comments on this clone: The antigen is unknown. Other DNA sequences of this sample code for an identical CDR3.

The repertoire was sequenced with immunoSEQ multiplex PCR; TCRdb's copy has only in-frame clones and lacks some. The table has about 26,000 clones, roughly 65% seen once. Germline loops: CDR1 MNHEY, CDR2 SVGAGI. Trimming took 0 bases from V and 1 from J, leaving 4 bases between them. This CDR3 is 13 amino acids long. Each patient's relapse followed autologous stem cell transplantation, and brentuximab vedotin exposure varied. Best responses were complete response, partial response or progressive disease. The J gene is TRBJ2-7, the V gene TRBV6-5, with D unresolved. The sequence was obtained from a human donor with classical Hodgkin lymphoma. The specimen comprised peripheral blood mononuclear cells (PBMCs), sampled before the second cycle of nivolumab. The CDR3 here is CASSYSVSYEQYF. CDR3 in DNA: TGTGCCAGCAGTTACTCGGTTTCCTACGAGCAGTACTTC.